The sample holds a few counts of the clone carrying this T cell receptor (beta chain). Its antigen is undetermined. The data belong to a study of T cells after yellow fever vaccination. Whole-study results and caveats: Weaker in magnitude, the secondary response showed a faster peak on day 5 versus 15. In post-booster samples, most primary-vaccination clones reappeared (around 95% CD4, nearly 90% CD8).

A single record per CDR3 protein comes from TCRdb applying MiXCR to the 5' RACE reads. This sample carries 250,000 to 350,000 distinct CDR3 sequences, about 6.6% of them seen once, and the ten largest clones take about a sixth. Looked up from germline, CDR1 is DFQATT and CDR2 is SNEGSKA (reference sequence). The CDR3 has 17 residues. V lost 6 bases, J lost 2 bases, and 23 bases lay in between. This clonotype originated in a man between 18 and 35 years old who received the YFV17D yellow fever vaccine. The sample was PBMCs, taken about 49 days after the first yellow fever vaccination. V is TRBV20-1 and J is TRBJ1-5; weak D call: TRBD1 (6 bases). The CDR3 sequence: CSARRQALRGGNQPQHF. CDR3 sequence (DNA): TGCAGTGCCAGAAGACAGGCGCTACGCGGTGGCAATCAGCCCCAGCATTTT.